The TCR beta chain described here comes from a study of T cells in Graves' hyperthyroidism and ophthalmopathy. Patients were aged 18 to 65, had disease duration under 2 months, and had newly diagnosed hyperthyroidism. In its sample, this clonotype was seen many times. Its cognate antigen is unknown. RNA transcripts yielded amplified TCR beta CDR3 regions. A set of HTBI primers served as the primers for a first-round RT-PCR of the TCR CDR3. One entry per CDR3 protein results from TCRdb running MiXCR on the multiplex PCR reads. The table lists about 400,000 distinct CDR3 sequences, more than 15% of them singletons. Broader study findings: In simple terms, a model built on 13 V-J features told ophthalmopathy apart from stable hyperthyroidism.

The TCR sequence derives from a woman in her late teens or twenties with Graves' hyperthyroidism. The sample comprised blood.

The CDR3 here is CSARVETQYF. The CDR3 coding sequence is TGCAGTGCTAGAGTGGAGACCCAGTACTTC. V is TRBV20-1 and J is TRBJ2-5; D gene unclear. Trimming removed 1 base at V and 5 bases at J, with 2 bases between. Germline lookup yields CDR1 DFQATT and CDR2 SNEGSKA (reference sequence). The CDR3 extends over 10 amino acids.